These T cell receptor beta chains were read from a single sample in a study of blood T cell repertoires in COVID-19. The method was immunoSEQ multiplex PCR; TCRdb's version includes in-frame clones alone and lacks a portion of them. The table lists about 300,000 clones, around 86% of them singletons. Sequencing was performed on PBMCs or T cells enriched from blood (not recorded which). The origin of the receptors is a woman aged 18-35 years who had recovered from COVID-19. Both conserved end residues are part of each CDR3. The D gene is left open where the match is weak. Clone size is shown for a subset of rows, as once, few, many or a class of expanded clone.

v_gene	abundance	j_gene	d_gene	CDR3aa	CDR3nt
TRBV6-1	NA	TRBJ2-6	TRBD2	CASSELAGGPGANVLTF	TGTGCCAGCAGTGAACTCGCGGGGGGGCCAGGGGCCAACGTCCTGACTTTC
TRBV2	NA	TRBJ1-3	TRBD1	CASSVGTGENTIYF	TGTGCCAGCAGTGTCGGGACAGGGGAGAACACCATATATTTT
TRBV9	once	TRBJ1-6	TRBD1	CASSLYRGTGGNSPLHF	TGTGCCAGCAGCCTATACCGCGGGACAGGCGGTAATTCACCCCTCCACTTT
TRBV15	NA	TRBJ1-5	NA	CATSRLGGIGNQPQHF	TGTGCCACCAGCAGATTGGGAGGGATAGGCAATCAGCCCCAGCATTTT
TRBV23-1	NA	TRBJ1-3	TRBD1	CASSQKTGATGNTIYF	TGCGCCAGCAGTCAAAAAACAGGGGCCACTGGAAACACCATATATTTT
TRBV5-8	NA	TRBJ2-7	NA	CASSVVVRYEQYF	TGTGCCAGCAGCGTCGTGGTGAGGTACGAGCAGTACTTC
TRBV7-2	NA	TRBJ2-7	TRBD2	CASSLQAGGPRTYEQYF	TGTGCCAGCAGCCTACAAGCGGGAGGGCCCAGAACCTACGAGCAGTACTTC
TRBV24-1	NA	TRBJ2-3	NA	CATESGWTDTQYF	TGTGCCACAGAGTCAGGGTGGACAGATACGCAGTATTTT
TRBV28	NA	TRBJ2-1	NA	CASSPLYNEQFF	TGTGCCAGCAGTCCTCTCTACAATGAGCAGTTCTTC
TRBV28	NA	TRBJ1-1	NA	CASSSPGIINTEAFF	TGTGCCAGCAGTTCCCCAGGGATAATAAACACTGAAGCTTTCTTT
TRBV30	few	TRBJ2-5	TRBD1	CACNTGEETQYF	TGTGCCTGCAATACAGGGGAAGAGACCCAGTACTTC
TRBV24-1	NA	TRBJ2-1	TRBD2	CATSDYPGLAGVSYNEQFF	TGTGCCACCAGTGATTACCCCGGACTAGCGGGAGTCTCCTACAATGAGCAGTTCTTC
TRBV11-2	once	TRBJ1-1	TRBD1	CASSRTGAEAFF	TGTGCCAGCAGCCGGACAGGGGCTGAAGCTTTCTTT
TRBV6-1	NA	TRBJ2-2	TRBD2	CASSESGLAGGTGELFF	TGTGCCAGCAGTGAATCGGGACTAGCGGGGGGGACCGGGGAGCTGTTTTTT
TRBV5-1	NA	TRBJ2-7	NA	CASSPGLTPYEQYF	TGCGCCAGCAGCCCGGGACTGACCCCCTACGAGCAGTACTTC
TRBV24-1	NA	TRBJ2-1	TRBD1	CATSDQQGGYNEQFF	TGTGCCACCAGTGATCAACAGGGGGGATACAATGAGCAGTTCTTC
TRBV28	NA	TRBJ2-6	NA	CASIGSGANVLTF	TGTGCCAGCATCGGCTCTGGGGCCAACGTCCTGACTTTC
TRBV6-5	few	TRBJ1-2	NA	CASRPGDNNYGYTF	TGTGCCAGCAGGCCGGGAGATAACAACTATGGCTACACCTTC
TRBV28	NA	TRBJ2-7	NA	CASGHPYEQYF	TGTGCCAGCGGGCACCCCTACGAGCAGTACTTC
TRBV3-1/TRBV3-2	NA	TRBJ1-5	TRBD1	CASSGTVYQPQHF	TGTGCCAGCAGCGGGACAGTCTATCAGCCCCAGCATTTT
TRBV14	NA	TRBJ1-2	NA	CASSQVGAAGGYTF	TGTGCCAGCAGCCAGGTGGGGGCAGCAGGAGGCTACACCTTC
TRBV28	NA	TRBJ2-2	TRBD1	CASRGQANTGELFF	TGTGCCAGCAGGGGACAGGCGAACACCGGGGAGCTGTTTTTT
TRBV12-3/TRBV12-4	NA	TRBJ2-5	NA	CASRQQETQYF	TGTGCCAGCCGACAGCAAGAGACCCAGTACTTC
TRBV19	NA	TRBJ1-1	NA	CASSIVSPGTEAFF	TGTGCCAGTAGTATAGTGTCCCCGGGGACTGAAGCTTTCTTT
TRBV10-1	few	TRBJ2-1	NA	CASSAGYPYNEQFF	TGCGCCAGCAGTGCGGGATACCCATACAATGAGCAGTTCTTC
TRBV30	NA	TRBJ1-6	NA	CAWSMTVPLHF	TGTGCCTGGAGCATGACAGTACCCCTCCACTTT
TRBV27	NA	TRBJ2-7	NA	CASSPQEAVEQYF	TGTGCCAGCAGTCCCCAGGAAGCGGTAGAGCAGTACTTC
TRBV5-5	NA	TRBJ2-7	NA	CASSLGPLSYEQYF	TGTGCCAGCAGCTTGGGGCCCCTCTCCTACGAGCAGTACTTC
TRBV11-2	NA	TRBJ1-2	NA	CASSPLRDSLGYTF	TGTGCCAGCAGCCCACTCCGGGACTCCCTTGGCTACACCTTC
TRBV28	NA	TRBJ2-5	NA	CASTHLTGSAETQYF	TGTGCCAGCACTCATCTAACGGGGTCCGCAGAGACCCAGTACTTC